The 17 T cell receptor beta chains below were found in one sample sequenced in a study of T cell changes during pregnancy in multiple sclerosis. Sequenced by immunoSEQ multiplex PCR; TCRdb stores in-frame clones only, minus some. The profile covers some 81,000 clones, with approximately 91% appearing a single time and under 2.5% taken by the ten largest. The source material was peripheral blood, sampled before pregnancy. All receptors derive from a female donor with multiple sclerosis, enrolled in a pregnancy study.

CDR3 coding DNA: TGTGCCAGCACCTTGGGGGGGAGCGCAGATACGCAGTATTTT. Protein product: CASTLGGSADTQYF. V usage is TRBV9 and J usage is TRBJ2-3, with 7 bases aligning to TRBD2. CDR3 length: 14 amino acids. V lost 6 bases, J lost 4 bases, and 8 bases stayed unmatched. Germline CDR1 is SGDLS and CDR2 is YYNGEE.

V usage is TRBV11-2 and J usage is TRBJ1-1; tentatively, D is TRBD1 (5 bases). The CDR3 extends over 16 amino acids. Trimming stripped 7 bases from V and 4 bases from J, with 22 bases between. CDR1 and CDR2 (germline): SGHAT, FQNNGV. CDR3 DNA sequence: TGTGCCAGCACCCTGGAGATCGTGGGGGGGTCCACTGAAGCTTTCTTT. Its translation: CASTLEIVGGSTEAFF.

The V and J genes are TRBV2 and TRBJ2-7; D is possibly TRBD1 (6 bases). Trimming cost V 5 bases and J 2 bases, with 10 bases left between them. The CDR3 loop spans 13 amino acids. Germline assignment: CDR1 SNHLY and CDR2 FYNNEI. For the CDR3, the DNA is TGTGCCAGCAGTCGGGACATTGCCTACGAGCAGTACTTC. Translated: CASSRDIAYEQYF.

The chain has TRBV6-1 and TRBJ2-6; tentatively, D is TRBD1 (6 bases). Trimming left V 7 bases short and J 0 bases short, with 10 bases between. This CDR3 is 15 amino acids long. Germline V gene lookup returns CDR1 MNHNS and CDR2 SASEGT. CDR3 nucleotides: TGTGCCAGCACCCAAGGGGGCTCTGGGGCCAACGTCCTGACTTTC. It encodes CASTQGGSGANVLTF.

The CDR3 DNA reads as TGTGCCAGCAGCTTAGGTCCCCAGGGTGGTCAGCCCCAGCATTTT. Translation gives CASSLGPQGGQPQHF. This chain joins TRBV7-2 and TRBJ1-5; D perhaps matches TRBD1 (5 bases). V lost 1 base to trimming and J lost 6 bases, with 13 bases between them. This CDR3 is built from 15 residues. CDR1 is SGHTA, CDR2 FQGNSA, per germline.

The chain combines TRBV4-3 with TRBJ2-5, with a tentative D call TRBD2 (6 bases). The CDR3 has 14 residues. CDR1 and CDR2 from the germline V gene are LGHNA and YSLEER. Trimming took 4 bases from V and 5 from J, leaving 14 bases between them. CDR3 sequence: CASSRRTGGETQYF. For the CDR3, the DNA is TGCGCCAGCAGCCGGCGGACCGGGGGTGAGACCCAGTACTTC.

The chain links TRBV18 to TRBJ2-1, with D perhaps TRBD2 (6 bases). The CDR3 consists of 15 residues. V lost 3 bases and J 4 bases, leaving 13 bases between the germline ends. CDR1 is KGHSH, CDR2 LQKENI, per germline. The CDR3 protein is CASSPTREAYNEQFF. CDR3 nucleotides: TGTGCCAGCTCACCTACGAGGGAGGCGTACAATGAGCAGTTCTTC.

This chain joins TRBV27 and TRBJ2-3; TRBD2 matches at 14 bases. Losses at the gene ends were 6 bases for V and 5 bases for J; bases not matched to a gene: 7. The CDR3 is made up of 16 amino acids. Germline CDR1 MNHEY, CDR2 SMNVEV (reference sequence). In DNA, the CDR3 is TGTGCCAGCAGCCAGGGACTAGCGGGGGAAGTAGATACGCAGTATTTT. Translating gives CASSQGLAGEVDTQYF.

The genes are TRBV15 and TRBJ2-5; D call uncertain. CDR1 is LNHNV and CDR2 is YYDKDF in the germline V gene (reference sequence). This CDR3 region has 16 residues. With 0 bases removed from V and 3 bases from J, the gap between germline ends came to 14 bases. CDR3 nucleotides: TGTGCCACCAGCAGAGAAGGCGGCAGCCCTAAAGAGACCCAGTACTTC. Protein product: CATSREGGSPKETQYF.

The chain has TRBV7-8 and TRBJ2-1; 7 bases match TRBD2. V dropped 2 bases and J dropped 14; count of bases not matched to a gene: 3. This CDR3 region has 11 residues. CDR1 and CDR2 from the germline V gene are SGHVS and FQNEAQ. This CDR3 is CASSLLAVKFF. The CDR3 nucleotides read TGTGCCAGCAGCTTACTAGCGGTTAAGTTCTTC.

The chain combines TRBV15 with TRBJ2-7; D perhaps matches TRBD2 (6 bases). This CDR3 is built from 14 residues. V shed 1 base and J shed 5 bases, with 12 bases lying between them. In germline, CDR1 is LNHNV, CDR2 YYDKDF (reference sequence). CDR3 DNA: TGTGCCACCAGCAGAGCCCCCGGAGGGAACGAGCAGTACTTC. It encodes CATSRAPGGNEQYF.

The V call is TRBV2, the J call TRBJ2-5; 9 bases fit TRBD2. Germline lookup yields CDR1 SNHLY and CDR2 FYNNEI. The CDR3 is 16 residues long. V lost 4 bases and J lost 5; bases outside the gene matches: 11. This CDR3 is CASSVGGGGAGETQYF. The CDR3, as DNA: TGTGCCAGCAGTGTTGGCGGCGGGGGGGCCGGGGAGACCCAGTACTTC.

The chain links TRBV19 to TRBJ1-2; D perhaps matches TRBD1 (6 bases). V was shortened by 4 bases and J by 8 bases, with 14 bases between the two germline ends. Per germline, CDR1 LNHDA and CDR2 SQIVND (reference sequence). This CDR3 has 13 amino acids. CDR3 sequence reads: CASSTNRADGYTF. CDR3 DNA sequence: TGTGCCAGTAGTACAAACAGGGCAGACGGCTACACCTTC. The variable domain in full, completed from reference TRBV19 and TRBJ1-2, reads DGGITQSPKYLFRKEGQNVTLSCEQNLNHDAMYWYRQDPGQGLRLIYYSQIVNDFQKGDIAEGYSVSREKKESFPLTVTSAQKNPTAFYLCASSTNRADGYTFGSGTRLTVV.

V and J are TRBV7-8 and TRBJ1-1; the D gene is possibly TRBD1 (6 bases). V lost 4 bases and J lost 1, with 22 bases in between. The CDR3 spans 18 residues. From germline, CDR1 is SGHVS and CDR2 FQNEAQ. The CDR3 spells CASSYLGRGGRRNTEAFF. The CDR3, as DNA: TGTGCCAGCAGCTACCTGGGACGAGGGGGACGTCGGAACACTGAAGCTTTCTTT.

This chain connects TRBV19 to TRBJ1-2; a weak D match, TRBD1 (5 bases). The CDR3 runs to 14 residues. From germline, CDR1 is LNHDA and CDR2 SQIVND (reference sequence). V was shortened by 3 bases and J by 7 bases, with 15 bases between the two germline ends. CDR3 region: CASSMAAGHGGYTF. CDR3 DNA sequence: TGTGCCAGTAGTATGGCGGCGGGGCACGGTGGCTACACCTTC.

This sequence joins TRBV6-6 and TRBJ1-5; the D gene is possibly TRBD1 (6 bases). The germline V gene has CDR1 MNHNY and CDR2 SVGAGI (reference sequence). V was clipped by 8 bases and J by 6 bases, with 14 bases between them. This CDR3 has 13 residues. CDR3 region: CASGINRVQPQHF. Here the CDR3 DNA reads TGTGCCAGCGGAATTAACAGGGTTCAGCCCCAGCATTTT.

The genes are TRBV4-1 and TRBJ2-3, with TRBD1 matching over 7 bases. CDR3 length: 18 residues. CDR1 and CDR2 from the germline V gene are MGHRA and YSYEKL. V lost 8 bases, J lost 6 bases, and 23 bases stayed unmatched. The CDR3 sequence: CASCRVLQGWFMGDTQYF. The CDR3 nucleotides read TGCGCCAGCTGCCGGGTTCTACAGGGGTGGTTTATGGGGGATACGCAGTATTTT.